This T cell receptor (beta chain) was profiled in a study of technical replicates of blood from a few donors. The CDR3 consists of 16 residues. V was clipped by 3 bases and J by 1 base; unmatched bases: 8. Germline CDR1 is SGHAT and CDR2 is FQNNGV. This table comes from immunoSEQ multiplex PCR, and its TCRdb copy is limited to in-frame clones, with some not included. The repertoire holds about 84,000 clones, with roughly 97% as singletons. The source of this sequence is a human donor in good health. Sequences were obtained from T cells isolated from PBMCs. This sequence joins TRBV11-2 and TRBJ2-5; TRBD1 matches at 7 bases. CDR3 sequence: CASSLESRDSQETQYF. CDR3 sequence (DNA): TGTGCCAGCAGCTTGGAATCCCGGGACAGCCAAGAGACCCAGTACTTC.